These 32 T cell receptor beta chains were all obtained from the same sample, sequenced in a study of blood T cells in healthy people across ages (dated by TCRdb to between 2014 and 2016). The library was produced with 5' RACE. This sample was sequenced with an Illumina HiSeq 2500. The second PCR ran for about 6 to 11 cycles and used a J-beta primer mix along with a sample-barcoded 5' primer. The raw public reads went through TCRdb reprocessing: fastp at Q25, MiXCR clone calling, in-frame beta chains kept. Each CDR3 protein gets just one entry, which takes the most common genes and DNA from the rows behind it. A total of about 1.6 million distinct CDR3 sequences appear in this sample, roughly 32% of them only once. Of the sample, 10% to 12% falls within the top ten clones. Material: blood. Receptors were obtained from a woman aged 25 to 39 in good health.

This clonotype showed up just a few times. This sequence joins TRBV10-3 and TRBJ2-1; 10 bases fit TRBD2. The length of the CDR3 is 16 residues. The junction had 8 bases not matched to a gene; V was cut back by 2 bases and J by 7 bases. Germline V gene sequence: CDR1 ENHRY, CDR2 SYGVKD. DNA for the CDR3: TGTGCCATCAGTGAGGTATCACTAGCGGGGACTAATGAGCAGTTCTTC. Translation gives CAISEVSLAGTNEQFF.

The V and J genes are TRBV7-3 and TRBJ2-7; D ambiguous. The length of the CDR3 is 15 residues. Germline V gene lookup returns CDR1 SGHTA and CDR2 FQGTGA. Trimming removed 5 bases at V and 0 bases at J, with 14 bases between. CDR3 bases: TGTGCCAGCAGCCCCCCGCGCAGATCCTCCTACGAGCAGTACTTC. It yields the protein CASSPPRRSSYEQYF. Variable domain in full (rest from reference TRBV7-3 and TRBJ2-7): GAGVSQTPSNKVTEKGKYVELRCDPISGHTALYWYRQSLGQGPEFLIYFQGTGAADDSGLPNDRFFAVRPEGSVSTLKIQRTERGDSAVYLCASSPPRRSSYEQYFGPGTRLTVT.

This clonotype was counted once. The genes are TRBV20-1 and TRBJ2-2, with D possibly matching TRBD2 (6 bases). Germline V lookup: CDR1 DFQATT, CDR2 SNEGSKA (reference sequence). CDR3 length equals 15 residues. The ends were cut back, 1 base at V and 5 bases at J, with 14 bases in the middle. The CDR3 DNA follows: TGCAGTGCTAGAGTCCTAGGGACTGCGACCGGGGAGCTGTTTTTT. Translating gives CSARVLGTATGELFF.

The V call is TRBV28, the J call TRBJ2-7; no firm D call. Trimming stripped 7 bases from V and 0 bases from J, with 10 bases between. The germline CDR1 and CDR2 sequences are MDHEN and SYDVKM. There are 13 residues in the CDR3. DNA for the CDR3: TGTGCCAGCATAGAACGGGCCTCCTACGAGCAGTACTTC. Translated, it gives CASIERASYEQYF.

This clonotype was found once. In DNA form, the CDR3 reads TGTGCCAGCAGGAATCTAGCGGGGGGGGACATTCAGTACTTC. Encoded protein: CASRNLAGGDIQYF. The chain combines TRBV5-5 with TRBJ2-4; 12 positions agree with TRBD2. The length of the CDR3 is 14 residues. Germline assignment: CDR1 SGHKS and CDR2 YYEKEE (reference sequence). V shed 5 bases and J 8 bases; nucleotides not matched to a gene: 5.

J is TRBJ2-3 and V is TRBV9, with D perhaps TRBD2 (5 bases). Germline V CDR1 and CDR2: SGDLS, YYNGEE. This CDR3 spans 15 amino acids. V lost 5 bases and J lost 0, with 13 bases in between. This chain's CDR3 is CASSNSGSSTDTQYF. CDR3 nucleotide sequence: TGTGCCAGCAGTAACAGCGGATCTAGCACAGATACGCAGTATTTT.

This clonotype occurred a few times. The chain links TRBV9 to TRBJ2-7, with 9 bases matching TRBD2. The V segment lost 0 bases and the J segment 0 bases; nucleotides outside the gene matches: 4. Germline V CDR1 and CDR2: SGDLS, YYNGEE. This CDR3 comprises 16 residues. CDR3: CASSVGLAGSSYEQYF. For the CDR3, the DNA is TGTGCCAGCAGCGTAGGGCTAGCGGGGAGCTCCTACGAGCAGTACTTC.

This clonotype was seen a handful of times. The DNA of the CDR3 is TGTGCCAGTAGCGGGGGGGCAGCCACCGGGGAGCTGTTTTTT. This encodes CASSGGAATGELFF. This sequence joins TRBV12-3 or TRBV12-4 and TRBJ2-2, with 11 bases that match TRBD2. The CDR3 has 14 residues. V trimming: 9 bases; J trimming: 4 bases; junction bases outside the gene matches: 4.

This clonotype is a singleton in its sample. V is TRBV5-6 and J is TRBJ2-5, with TRBD2 as a possible D gene (5 bases). The CDR3 covers 16 residues. Trimming removed 4 bases from V and 11 bases from J, with 27 bases in between. The germline V gene encodes CDR1 SGHDT and CDR2 YYEEEE. CDR3 protein: CASSIFLRALSNEQYF. The CDR3, as DNA: TGTGCCAGCAGCATATTTTTGCGGGCGCTTTCGAATGAGCAGTACTTC.

The chain couples TRBV4-1 to TRBJ1-5; no reliable D call. The V gene's germline CDR1 is MGHRA and CDR2 YSYEKL. The V gene lost 2 bases and the J gene lost 4 bases, with 9 bases spanning the gap. The CDR3 is made up of 14 amino acids. The CDR3 sequence: CASSQLSINQPQHF. DNA of the CDR3: TGCGCCAGCAGCCAACTCTCCATAAATCAGCCCCAGCATTTT.

In this sample, this clonotype turned up once. The rearrangement uses TRBV6-6 and TRBJ2-3, with 9 bases fitting TRBD1. This CDR3 region has 15 residues. CDR1 MNHNY and CDR2 SVGAGI come from the germline V gene (reference sequence). The junction had 1 base not matched to a gene; V was cut back by 1 base and J by 2 bases. CDR3 in amino acids: CASSYWDRATDTQYF. In DNA form, the CDR3 reads TGTGCCAGCAGTTACTGGGACAGGGCCACAGATACGCAGTATTTT.

This clonotype was seen a handful of times. A much larger clone lies a single base off, so this may be a read error. The chain employs TRBV2 and TRBJ2-1; 10 bases agree with TRBD2. Germline V gene data show CDR1 as SNHLY and CDR2 as FYNNEI. The CDR3 spans 17 residues. CDR3 region: CASSGDIAGGAENERFF. CDR3 bases: TGTGCCAGCAGTGGGGATATAGCGGGGGGCGCTGAGAATGAGCGGTTCTTC.

This clonotype is a singleton in its sample. V and J are TRBV27 and TRBJ1-5; D is possibly TRBD1 (5 bases). Germline values: CDR1 MNHEY, CDR2 SMNVEV (reference sequence). The CDR3 is 14 residues long. Trimming removed 2 bases from V and 10 bases from J, with 15 bases in between. The CDR3 DNA sequence: TGTGCCAGCAGTTTAGTCAGGGCCGATTCCCCCCAGCATTTT. Its protein product is CASSLVRADSPQHF.

This clonotype was counted only a few times. The chain employs TRBV6-6 and TRBJ2-1; 14 nucleotides align to TRBD2. Germline values: CDR1 MNHNY, CDR2 SVGAGI (reference sequence). Losses at the gene ends were 4 bases for V and 8 bases for J; bases not matched to a gene: 7. There are 16 residues in the CDR3. CDR3 protein: CASSSQTSGRAYEQFF. The CDR3 DNA sequence: TGTGCCAGCAGTTCCCAGACTAGCGGGAGGGCCTATGAGCAGTTCTTC.

The table lists this clonotype with a few counts. The J gene is TRBJ1-1, the V gene TRBV29-1, with no clear D. The CDR3 length is 12 residues. Between the trimmed V and J ends, which lost 3 bases and 4 bases, there was a span of 9 bases. Germline CDR1 SQVTM, CDR2 ANQGSEA. CDR3 region: CSVETEFTEAFF. In DNA, the CDR3 is TGCAGCGTTGAGACGGAGTTCACTGAAGCTTTCTTT.

The gene calls are TRBV9 and TRBJ1-1, with a weak D call TRBD1 (5 bases). Trimming took off 4 bases at V and 2 bases at J, with 18 bases between the two ends. The CDR3 runs to 16 residues. Germline V gives CDR1 SGDLS, CDR2 YYNGEE. Here the CDR3 DNA reads TGTGCCAGCAGCCCCTCCCTTCGGGGCAGCAACACTGAAGCTTTCTTT. It specifies CASSPSLRGSNTEAFF.

Worth noting for this clonotype: Its ends do not fully match the called genes, so a read error is possible. This rearrangement joins TRBV24-1 to TRBJ2-7; the D is unclear. Germline CDR1 reads KGHDR; CDR2 reads SFDVKD. There are 11 residues in the CDR3. CDR3 protein: CATSDAYEQYF. The CDR3 nucleotides are TGCGCCACCAGTGATGCTTACGAGCAGTACTTC.

This clonotype has more than one count but fewer than ten. The CDR3 reads CATNRFTDTQYF. The CDR3 DNA reads TGTGCCACAAATCGGTTCACAGATACGCAGTATTTT. The chain carries TRBV5-5 and TRBJ2-3; D is unclear. The CDR3 is made up of 12 amino acids. CDR1 and CDR2 from the germline V gene are SGHKS and YYEKEE (reference sequence). Trimming left V 9 bases short and J 2 bases short, with 10 bases between.

This clonotype was detected only a few times. The chain uses TRBV30 and TRBJ2-5, with a possible D match to TRBD2 (7 bases). This CDR3 comprises 17 residues. Trimming shortened V by 3 bases and J by 4 bases, and 24 bases separated the two germline ends. Germline V gene lookup returns CDR1 GTSNPN and CDR2 SVGIG (reference sequence). The CDR3 nucleotides are TGTGCCTGGAGGGGGGCGGGAGTCTCGAGCTTAGGAGAGACCCAGTACTTC. Translation: CAWRGAGVSSLGETQYF.

The chain combines TRBV3-1 with TRBJ2-2; D uncertain. CDR3 size: 11 residues. Deletions cut 6 bases from V and 5 bases from J, with 4 bases between. Per the germline V gene, CDR1 is LGHDT and CDR2 is YNNKEL (reference sequence). CDR3 nucleotides: TGTGCCAGCAGTCAAACCGGGGAGCTGTTTTTT. It yields the protein CASSQTGELFF.

The rearrangement uses TRBV7-9 and TRBJ2-4; tentatively, D is TRBD2 (7 bases). Gene TRBJ2-7 matches the end of the DNA better, so the J call may be wrong. The germline V gene has CDR1 SEHNR and CDR2 FQNEAQ (reference sequence). The CDR3 loop spans 15 amino acids. This CDR3 reads CASSLRGANLYEQYF. The DNA for the CDR3 is TGTGCCAGCAGCTTACGGGGGGCTAATTTGTACGAGCAGTACTTC.

V and J are TRBV7-3 and TRBJ2-3; D is unclear. V lost 5 bases, J lost 3 bases, and 15 bases lay in between. Germline V CDR1 and CDR2: SGHTA, FQGTGA. The CDR3 is 15 amino acids. Written as DNA, the CDR3 is TGTGCCAGCAGCCCCACGAGGATGGGAACAGATACGCAGTATTTT. Its translation is CASSPTRMGTDTQYF.

The J gene is TRBJ1-1, the V gene TRBV28; TRBD1 matches 9 bases. CDR1 is MDHEN and CDR2 is SYDVKM in the germline V gene. There are 16 residues in the CDR3. With 5 bases clipped from V and 1 base from J, the junction kept 8 bases outside the gene matches. The CDR3 here is CASSAGTGTANTEAFF. The CDR3 DNA reads as TGTGCCAGCAGTGCCGGGACAGGGACGGCGAACACTGAAGCTTTCTTT.

The gene calls are TRBV2 and TRBJ2-7, with 10 bases identical to TRBD1. The ends lost 7 bases at V and 6 bases at J; junction bases unmatched: 6. Germline CDR1 and CDR2: SNHLY and FYNNEI. CDR3 length equals 13 residues. For the CDR3, the DNA is TGTGCCAGCAAGAGACAGGGGGCTCTCGAGCAGTACTTC. Its translation: CASKRQGALEQYF.

V usage is TRBV4-2 and J usage is TRBJ1-1; weak D call: TRBD1 (5 bases). V lost 0 bases and J lost 0, with 20 bases in between. The CDR3 sequence is 19 residues long. Germline CDR1 reads LGHNA; CDR2 reads YNFKEQ. CDR3 DNA sequence: TGTGCCAGCAGCCAAGAAGGGGCGGGCACCCCCTGGTTGAACACTGAAGCTTTCTTT. Translating gives CASSQEGAGTPWLNTEAFF.

Note on this clonotype: This sequence may be a read error, since a much larger clone differs from it by one base. The V and J genes are TRBV5-5 and TRBJ1-1, with D perhaps matching TRBD1 (5 bases). Germline V gives CDR1 SGHKS, CDR2 YYEKEE (reference sequence). CDR3 size: 14 residues. As DNA, the CDR3 is TGTGCCAGCAGCTACGAGGGGAAGAACACTGAAACTTTCTTT. It is translated as CASSYEGKNTETFF.

A single count supports this clonotype. A much larger clone lies one base from this, so it may be a read error. The chain has TRBV12-3 or TRBV12-4 and TRBJ2-3; TRBD2 agrees at 8 bases. The length of the CDR3 is 15 residues. Losses at the gene ends were 3 bases for V and 3 bases for J; bases not matched to a gene: 5. CDR3 DNA: TGTGCCAGCAGTTTGACTAGCGTGATAACAGATACGCAGTATTTT. It codes for CASSLTSVITDTQYF.

This clonotype came up once. V and J are TRBV4-1 and TRBJ2-5; D may match TRBD1 or TRBD2 (7 bases each). The CDR3 is 16 residues long. Germline values: CDR1 MGHRA, CDR2 YSYEKL. Deletions cut 1 base from V and 5 bases from J, with 17 bases between. In DNA form, the CDR3 reads TGCGCCAGCAGCCAAGGACAGGGAGGTAGCGGGGAGACCCAGTACTTC. Encoded protein: CASSQGQGGSGETQYF.

This clonotype came up many times. The rearrangement links TRBV5-1 to TRBJ2-2; D gene uncertain. This CDR3 has 13 residues. CDR1 is SGHRS, CDR2 YFSETQ, per germline. Trimming shortened V by 4 bases and J by 4 bases, and 8 bases separated the two germline ends. CDR3 DNA sequence: TGCGCCAGCAGCCCCTCCGGCACCGGGGAGCTGTTTTTT. Translation: CASSPSGTGELFF. Drawing the rest from reference TRBV5-1 and TRBJ2-2, the complete variable domain is KAGVTQTPRYLIKTRGQQVTLSCSPISGHRSVSWYQQTPGQGLQFLFEYFSETQRNKGNFPGRFSGRQFSNSRSEMNVSTLELGDSALYLCASSPSGTGELFFGEGSRLTVL.

V usage is TRBV9 and J usage is TRBJ2-3; D is possibly TRBD1 or TRBD2 (6 bases each). V lost 7 bases and J 0 bases, leaving 21 bases between the germline ends. Germline V gene sequence: CDR1 SGDLS, CDR2 YYNGEE. This CDR3 has 17 residues. CDR3: CASDGQRDSASTDTQYF. In DNA form, the CDR3 reads TGTGCCAGCGACGGACAGAGGGACTCAGCTAGCACAGATACGCAGTATTTT. The full variable domain, in which reference TRBV9 and TRBJ2-3 provide the parts outside the CDR3, is DSGVTQTPKHLITATGQRVTLRCSPRSGDLSVYWYQQSLDQGLQFLIQYYNGEERAKGNILERFSAQQFPDLHSELNLSSLELGDSALYFCASDGQRDSASTDTQYFGPGTRLTVL.

This clonotype was seen a few times. The V gene is TRBV6-1, the J gene TRBJ1-5; no clear D. Trimming removed 10 bases at V and 4 bases at J, with 20 bases between. The CDR3 contains 15 residues. Per germline, CDR1 MNHNS and CDR2 SASEGT. The CDR3 DNA sequence: TGTGCCATCGCTAGGGAGCCTCAACTGAATCAGCCCCAGCATTTT. This sequence encodes CAIAREPQLNQPQHF.

A remark on this clonotype: A read error may produce the germline difference seen at one junction end. The chain couples TRBV6-5 to TRBJ2-1, with D perhaps matching TRBD2 (6 bases). Germline assignment: CDR1 MNHEY and CDR2 SVGAGI. The CDR3 length is 17 residues. DNA of the CDR3: TGTGCCAGCAGCGCTAGCGCCGAAACTATCATGCGCAATGATCAGTTCTTC. Protein product: CASSASAETIMRNDQFF.